This T cell receptor beta chain was sequenced in a study of CD8+CD57+ T cells in acquired aplastic anemia. This clonotype showed up just once. Genomic DNA, the template, was used for profiling of the TCR beta VDJ and CDR3. TCRdb re-analysed the reads in MiXCR, keeping a single row per CDR3 protein. The table shows roughly 190,000 distinct CDR3 sequences, with 40% to 55% occurring only once. The V end lost 0 bases, the J end lost 7 bases, and 8 bases lay between the germline ends. CDR3 length equals 13 residues. Germline V gene sequence: CDR1 SGDLS, CDR2 YYNGEE. Flow cytometry had shown expanded CD8+CD57+ cells in the patients chosen for sequencing.

The sample was sorted CD4+, CD8+, or CD8+CD57+ T cells (not recorded which) from PBMCs. The receptor was derived from a human donor with aplastic anemia. This chain joins TRBV9 and TRBJ1-5; D gene ambiguous. CDR3 region: CASSVGDYQPQHF. CDR3 nucleotides: TGTGCCAGCAGCGTAGGTGACTACCAGCCCCAGCATTTT.